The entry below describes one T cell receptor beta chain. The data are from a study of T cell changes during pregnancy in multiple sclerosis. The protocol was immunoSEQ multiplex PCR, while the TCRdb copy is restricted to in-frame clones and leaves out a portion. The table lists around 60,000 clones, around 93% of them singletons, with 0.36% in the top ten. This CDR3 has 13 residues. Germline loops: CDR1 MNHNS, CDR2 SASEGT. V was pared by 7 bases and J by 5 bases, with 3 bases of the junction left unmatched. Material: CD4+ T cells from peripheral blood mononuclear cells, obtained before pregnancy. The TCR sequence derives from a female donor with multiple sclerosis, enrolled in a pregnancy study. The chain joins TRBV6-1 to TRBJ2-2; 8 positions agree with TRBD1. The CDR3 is CASNRGTTGELFF. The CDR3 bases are TGTGCCAGCAACAGGGGGACGACCGGGGAGCTGTTTTTT.